Described below is a single TCR beta chain sequence and its context. This entry comes from a study of blood T cell repertoires in COVID-19. The table came from immunoSEQ multiplex PCR; TCRdb's copy has only in-frame clones and leaves some out. This sample has hundreds of thousands of clones, with 88% found just once. V was shortened by 7 bases and J by 3 bases, with 12 bases between the two germline ends. CDR1 and CDR2 (germline): SGHAT, FQNNGV. This CDR3 spans 13 amino acids. This sequence joins TRBV11-2 and TRBJ2-5; D remains ambiguous. Sequencing input: PBMCs or T cells enriched from blood (not recorded which). This TCR was sampled from a woman aged 60-70 years in a cohort exposed to, infected with or recovered from COVID-19 (not recorded which). The CDR3 sequence is CASTQPTKETQYF. CDR3 DNA sequence: TGTGCCAGCACCCAACCCACAAAAGAGACCCAGTACTTC.